These 17 T cell receptor beta chains were all obtained from the same sample, sequenced in a study of control samples from healthy donors and cancer patients. Sequencing used immunoSEQ multiplex PCR; TCRdb keeps in-frame clones, though not all of them. The sample yields about 130,000 clones, nearly 90% seen once. Source material: blood. Receptors were obtained from a man between 45 and 60 years old in good health.

V is TRBV2 and J is TRBJ2-1, with D uncertain. The CDR3 contains 14 residues. Germline CDR1 is SNHLY and CDR2 is FYNNEI. With 3 bases removed from V and 8 bases from J, the gap between germline ends came to 14 bases. The DNA for the CDR3 is TGTGCCAGCAGTGAGGGCTACGCTGTCGATGAGCAGTTCTTC. Encoded protein: CASSEGYAVDEQFF.

The chain joins TRBV10-2 to TRBJ2-5, with 10 bases that match TRBD2. Germline V gene sequence: CDR1 WSHSY, CDR2 SAAADI. This CDR3 has 15 amino acids. The trim removed 6 bases at V and 5 bases at J, leaving 9 bases unmatched. In DNA, the CDR3 is TGCGCCAGCAGGGGTCTAGCGGGGGCTCTTGAGACCCAGTACTTC. The encoded protein is CASRGLAGALETQYF.

J is TRBJ2-7 and V is TRBV2, with D possibly being TRBD1 (6 bases). The CDR3 spans 15 residues. The germline V and J ends were trimmed by 3 bases and 4 bases, with 16 bases remaining between them. Germline loops: CDR1 SNHLY, CDR2 FYNNEI. CDR3 loop: CASSEVRVGAYEQYF. CDR3 coding DNA: TGTGCCAGCAGTGAGGTCCGGGTGGGGGCTTACGAGCAGTACTTC.

The chain combines TRBV5-1 with TRBJ1-3; 9 bases fit TRBD1. CDR1 and CDR2 (germline): SGHRS, YFSETQ. The V segment lost 3 bases and the J segment 7 bases; nucleotides outside the gene matches: 8. CDR3 length equals 15 residues. This CDR3 is CASSYSGQGSNTIYF. The CDR3 DNA follows: TGCGCCAGCAGCTACTCGGGACAGGGTAGTAACACCATATATTTT.

This chain links TRBV18 with TRBJ1-3; D unresolved. V lost 1 base, J lost 4 bases, and 5 bases lay in between. CDR3 length equals 13 residues. The germline V gene has CDR1 KGHSH and CDR2 LQKENI. CDR3 nucleotides: TGTGCCAGCTCACCACAAGGGGGAAACACCATATATTTT. Translating it yields CASSPQGGNTIYF.

The genes are TRBV7-8 and TRBJ1-5; perhaps TRBD1 as D (6 bases). The CDR3 consists of 14 residues. The germline gives CDR1 SGHVS, CDR2 FQNEAQ. The V end lost 5 bases, the J end lost 7 bases, and 15 bases lay between the germline ends. CDR3 in DNA: TGTGCCAGCAGCGACCTAGGGGGGGTGCAGCCCCAGCATTTT. It codes for CASSDLGGVQPQHF.

The chain employs TRBV5-1 and TRBJ2-5; D is uncertain. The length of the CDR3 is 13 residues. V was pared by 1 base and J by 4 bases, with 8 bases between. Per the germline V gene, CDR1 is SGHRS and CDR2 is YFSETQ. The CDR3: CASSLTFRETQYF. For the CDR3, the DNA is TGCGCCAGCAGCTTGACATTCAGAGAGACCCAGTACTTC.

V is TRBV11-3 and J is TRBJ2-5; tentatively, D is TRBD2 (5 bases). The CDR3 covers 14 residues. V lost 5 bases and J 7 bases, leaving 17 bases between the germline ends. Germline values: CDR1 SGHNT, CDR2 YENEEA. The CDR3 protein is CASSPGVAFGTQYF. The CDR3 nucleotides read TGTGCCAGCAGCCCCGGGGTAGCATTTGGGACCCAGTACTTC.

This clone was counted a single time. V usage is TRBV28 and J usage is TRBJ1-1; TRBD1 agrees at 9 bases. This CDR3 is 15 amino acids long. CDR1 and CDR2 (germline): MDHEN, SYDVKM. Losses at the gene ends were 5 bases for V and 7 bases for J; bases not matched to a gene: 11. In DNA form, the CDR3 reads TGTGCCAGCAGTCAGGGGGACAGGGTACATTTTGAAGCTTTCTTT. Encoded protein: CASSQGDRVHFEAFF.

The chain combines TRBV30 with TRBJ1-5; the D gene is possibly TRBD1 (5 bases). CDR3 size: 14 residues. Trimming took off 3 bases at V and 1 base at J, with 10 bases between the two ends. CDR1 and CDR2 (germline): GTSNPN, SVGIG (reference sequence). In DNA, the CDR3 is TGTGCCTGGAGCAAGGGACGGAGCAATCAGCCCCAGCATTTT. Its protein product is CAWSKGRSNQPQHF.

This chain uses TRBV7-2 with TRBJ2-5; 9 nucleotides agree with TRBD1. The germline V gene encodes CDR1 SGHTA and CDR2 FQGNSA. V shed 5 bases and J 5 bases; nucleotides not matched to a gene: 9. CDR3 size: 15 residues. CDR3 region: CASSVDRGTPETQYF. CDR3 DNA: TGTGCCAGCAGCGTAGACAGGGGGACCCCCGAGACCCAGTACTTC.

The rearrangement uses TRBV11-2 and TRBJ2-1; 7 bases map to TRBD1. The CDR3 extends over 19 amino acids. Germline V gene lookup returns CDR1 SGHAT and CDR2 FQNNGV. V lost 2 bases, J lost 4 bases, and 17 bases stayed unmatched. The CDR3 nucleotides are TGTGCCAGCAGCTTAATTTTTTCCCACCGGGACAGACCTTACAATGAGCAGTTCTTC. This sequence encodes CASSLIFSHRDRPYNEQFF.

This clone appeared a single time. This chain uses TRBV14 with TRBJ2-1; D may be TRBD2 (6 bases). Between the trimmed V and J ends, which lost 4 bases and 9 bases, there was a span of 13 bases. CDR3 length: 13 residues. Germline V gene lookup returns CDR1 SGHDN and CDR2 FVKESK. CDR3 residues: CASSLLSGVEQFF. The DNA for the CDR3 is TGTGCCAGCAGCCTTCTCTCGGGGGTTGAGCAGTTCTTC.

The sample holds one count of this clone. The V call is TRBV7-8, the J call TRBJ1-2; perhaps TRBD1 as D (6 bases). The CDR3 length is 14 residues. The germline V and J ends were trimmed by 2 bases and 1 base, with 8 bases remaining between them. Per the germline V gene, CDR1 is SGHVS and CDR2 is FQNEAQ. The CDR3 here is CASSLNRDNYGYTF. CDR3 nucleotide sequence: TGTGCCAGCAGCTTAAACAGGGATAACTATGGCTACACCTTC.

This chain links TRBV10-2 with TRBJ1-1; 7 bases match TRBD1. Germline CDR1 is WSHSY and CDR2 is SAAADI. J lost 11 bases, V lost 5 bases, and 14 bases had no gene match. The length of the CDR3 is 14 residues. The CDR3 DNA is TGCGCCAGCAGTCCCACAGGGGCGGCCGCCGGGGCTTTCTTT. This translates into CASSPTGAAAGAFF.

J is TRBJ2-1 and V is TRBV2; 9 bases match TRBD1. J was trimmed by 9 bases and V by 2 bases; bases with no gene match: 5. The V gene's germline CDR1 is SNHLY and CDR2 FYNNEI. The CDR3 consists of 14 residues. DNA for the CDR3: TGTGCCAGCAGTGAAATTACAGGGGGCGGTGAGCAGTTCTTC. It translates to CASSEITGGGEQFF.

The chain uses TRBV12-5 and TRBJ2-3; possible D gene TRBD2, 7 bases. Germline-derived CDR1 and CDR2 are LGHNT and FRNRAP. This CDR3 spans 14 amino acids. Trimming stripped 6 bases from V and 6 bases from J, with 16 bases between. The DNA of the CDR3 is TGTGCTAGTGGGCTGGGGGGGGGCCTCGATACGCAGTATTTT. It translates to CASGLGGGLDTQYF.